These T cell receptor beta chains were read from a single sample in a study of blood T cell repertoires in COVID-19. Clones were sequenced by immunoSEQ multiplex PCR, and TCRdb holds only the in-frame ones, with some missing. The sample shows 280,000 or so clones, roughly nine tenths of them seen only once. Sequencing input: PBMCs or T cells enriched from blood (not recorded which). These receptors were taken from a woman between 45 and 60 years old who had been exposed to COVID-19. CDR3s include the opening cysteine and the closing phenylalanine or tryptophan. The order of the fields is V gene, D gene, clone size, J gene, CDR3 DNA, CDR3 protein. D genes are given only for firm matches. Clone size is stated in some rows and not others, as once, few, many or a class when expanded.

V gene: TRBV30; D gene: TRBD2; clone size: .; J gene: TRBJ2-1; CDR3 DNA: TGTGCCTGGAGTGGAGGACTAGCGGGGGCGAGCGAGAATGAGCAGTTCTTC; CDR3 protein: CAWSGGLAGASENEQFF
V gene: TRBV2; D gene: .; clone size: .; J gene: TRBJ1-6; CDR3 DNA: TGTGCCAGCAGAGAGGGTCTCTCCTATAATTCACCCCTCCACTTT; CDR3 protein: CASREGLSYNSPLHF
V gene: TRBV5-1; D gene: .; clone size: .; J gene: TRBJ1-1; CDR3 DNA: TGCGCCAGCAGCTTCACTCTTTTTTCGGTACCTGGGAACACTGAAGCTTTCTTT; CDR3 protein: CASSFTLFSVPGNTEAFF
V gene: TRBV9; D gene: .; clone size: once; J gene: TRBJ1-1; CDR3 DNA: TGTGCCAGCAGCGTAAGCACCGTGAACACTGAAGCTTTCTTT; CDR3 protein: CASSVSTVNTEAFF
V gene: TRBV5-6; D gene: .; clone size: .; J gene: TRBJ1-2; CDR3 DNA: TGTGCCATGAATGGGTTAGGACAGCTTTTAAACTATGGCTACACCTTC; CDR3 protein: CAMNGLGQLLNYGYTF
V gene: TRBV6-6; D gene: TRBD2; clone size: .; J gene: TRBJ2-1; CDR3 DNA: TGTGCCAGCAGTCCTTGGACTAGCGCTAGCTCCTACAATGAGCAGTTCTTC; CDR3 protein: CASSPWTSASSYNEQFF
V gene: TRBV7-8; D gene: TRBD2; clone size: .; J gene: TRBJ2-7; CDR3 DNA: TGTGCCAGCAGGCGGGGGGGATCCTACGAGCAGTACTTC; CDR3 protein: CASRRGGSYEQYF
V gene: TRBV6-1; D gene: TRBD1; clone size: .; J gene: TRBJ1-2; CDR3 DNA: TGTGCCAGCAGTGAAGTTGGGACAGAACTTAACTATGGCTACACCTTC; CDR3 protein: CASSEVGTELNYGYTF
V gene: TRBV6-5; D gene: TRBD1; clone size: .; J gene: TRBJ1-5; CDR3 DNA: TGTGCCAGCACCCCGACAGGGGGCCTCAATCAGCCCCAGCATTTT; CDR3 protein: CASTPTGGLNQPQHF
V gene: TRBV30; D gene: TRBD1; clone size: .; J gene: TRBJ1-2; CDR3 DNA: TGTGCCTGGAGTAAAACTACAGGGGCGTCGGGCTACACCTTC; CDR3 protein: CAWSKTTGASGYTF
V gene: TRBV2; D gene: .; clone size: .; J gene: TRBJ2-7; CDR3 DNA: TGTGCCAGCAGTGAAAGTTTAGGACTCTACGAGCAGTACTTC; CDR3 protein: CASSESLGLYEQYF
V gene: TRBV28; D gene: TRBD2; clone size: .; J gene: TRBJ2-3; CDR3 DNA: TGTGCCAGCAGTTTAGGGGCTAGCGGAGACACAGATACGCAGTATTTT; CDR3 protein: CASSLGASGDTDTQYF
V gene: TRBV11-2; D gene: TRBD1; clone size: .; J gene: TRBJ1-1; CDR3 DNA: TGTGCCAGCAGCTTAGACAGGGGGCGGACTGAAGCTTTCTTT; CDR3 protein: CASSLDRGRTEAFF
V gene: TRBV6-6; D gene: .; clone size: .; J gene: TRBJ1-5; CDR3 DNA: TGTGCCAGCAGCCACGTAGATAGCAATCAGCCCCAGCATTTT; CDR3 protein: CASSHVDSNQPQHF
V gene: TRBV7-2; D gene: TRBD1; clone size: .; J gene: TRBJ1-6; CDR3 DNA: TGTGCCAGCAGCTACAGCACAGGGGTGAATTCACCCCTCCACTTT; CDR3 protein: CASSYSTGVNSPLHF
V gene: TRBV6-1; D gene: .; clone size: .; J gene: TRBJ1-3; CDR3 DNA: TGTGCCAGCAGTGACGGACTGACTCCCTCTGGAAACACCATATATTTT; CDR3 protein: CASSDGLTPSGNTIYF
V gene: TRBV18; D gene: TRBD1; clone size: .; J gene: TRBJ1-5; CDR3 DNA: TGTGCCAGCTCACCATCAGCTAGGGGGCATCAGCCCCAGCATTTT; CDR3 protein: CASSPSARGHQPQHF
V gene: TRBV7-9; D gene: .; clone size: .; J gene: TRBJ1-1; CDR3 DNA: TGTGCCAGCAGCTTAGCGATGGGGGGGCGGAACACTGAAGCTTTCTTT; CDR3 protein: CASSLAMGGRNTEAFF
V gene: TRBV10-2; D gene: .; clone size: .; J gene: TRBJ2-7; CDR3 DNA: TGCGCCAGCAGTGAGTGGAGTTCAAGCTCCTACGAGCAGTACTTC; CDR3 protein: CASSEWSSSSYEQYF
V gene: TRBV28; D gene: .; clone size: .; J gene: TRBJ2-7; CDR3 DNA: TGTGCCAGCAGTCGGACCCCGACAGGAGCCTACGAGCAGTACTTC; CDR3 protein: CASSRTPTGAYEQYF
V gene: TRBV28; D gene: TRBD1; clone size: .; J gene: TRBJ1-1; CDR3 DNA: TGTGCCAGCAGTAGGGACAGGACCTTGAACACTGAAGCTTTCTTT; CDR3 protein: CASSRDRTLNTEAFF
V gene: TRBV28; D gene: .; clone size: .; J gene: TRBJ2-3; CDR3 DNA: TGTGCCAGCAGTTTTACAGGGTCCGATACGCAGTATTTT; CDR3 protein: CASSFTGSDTQYF
V gene: TRBV30; D gene: TRBD2; clone size: .; J gene: TRBJ2-5; CDR3 DNA: TGTGCCTGGAGTGACGGGAGCGGGGGGTTTGAGACCCAGTACTTC; CDR3 protein: CAWSDGSGGFETQYF
V gene: TRBV30; D gene: .; clone size: few; J gene: TRBJ1-1; CDR3 DNA: TGTGCCTGGAGTGGTAAGGGGCGTGTTGAAGCTTTCTTT; CDR3 protein: CAWSGKGRVEAFF
V gene: TRBV6-5; D gene: TRBD1; clone size: .; J gene: TRBJ1-1; CDR3 DNA: TGTGCCAGCAGAGGACAGGGTTTCACTGAAGCTTTCTTT; CDR3 protein: CASRGQGFTEAFF
V gene: TRBV7-2; D gene: TRBD1; clone size: .; J gene: TRBJ1-6; CDR3 DNA: TGTGCCAGCAGCCCCGGGACAGGTGGGAATTCACCCCTCCACTTT; CDR3 protein: CASSPGTGGNSPLHF
V gene: TRBV7-9; D gene: TRBD1; clone size: .; J gene: TRBJ1-2; CDR3 DNA: TGTGCCAGCAGCTTAGATCCAGGGGGTGTCTATGGCTACACCTTC; CDR3 protein: CASSLDPGGVYGYTF
V gene: TRBV7-9; D gene: .; clone size: .; J gene: TRBJ1-1; CDR3 DNA: TGTGCCAGCAGCCCATCCACAGGGTTGGGTACTGAAGCTTTCTTT; CDR3 protein: CASSPSTGLGTEAFF
V gene: TRBV2; D gene: .; clone size: .; J gene: TRBJ2-5; CDR3 DNA: TGTGCCAGCAGAAAACGACAGGCCCAAGAGACCCAGTACTTC; CDR3 protein: CASRKRQAQETQYF
V gene: TRBV28; D gene: .; clone size: once; J gene: TRBJ1-5; CDR3 DNA: TGTGCCAGCACCCGAGGAGGGAGCCCCGACAATCAGCCCCAGCATTTT; CDR3 protein: CASTRGGSPDNQPQHF
V gene: TRBV5-1; D gene: .; clone size: .; J gene: TRBJ2-7; CDR3 DNA: TGCGCCAGCAGCACGGACAGTTACTACGAGCAGTACTTC; CDR3 protein: CASSTDSYYEQYF
V gene: TRBV10-3; D gene: TRBD2; clone size: once; J gene: TRBJ2-1; CDR3 DNA: TGTGCCATCAGTGAGGGATCTAGCGGATACGGAGGTGAGCAGTTCTTC; CDR3 protein: CAISEGSSGYGGEQFF
V gene: TRBV2; D gene: .; clone size: .; J gene: TRBJ1-5; CDR3 DNA: TGTGCCAGCAGTGAAACGGCAGGGGACAATCAGCCCCAGCATTTT; CDR3 protein: CASSETAGDNQPQHF